This T cell receptor (beta chain) is drawn from a study of shared clonotypes between healthy human individuals. The wider study: CD4 naive cells filled three plates per donor, CD4 memory three, CD8 naive two and CD8 memory one. Study-level results: Sampling covered nothing but blood. Tissue TCR repertoires likely differ from those found in blood.

Here immunoSEQ multiplex PCR was the method, and the copy in TCRdb shows in-frame clones only, minus some. This sample carries under 1,900,000 clones, about 98.5% of them seen once, and the ten largest clones take under 0.45%. Those who donated, Caucasian adults without exception, all lived in Nashville, Tennessee. In the CD4+ fraction, cells were divided into CD45RA+ naive and CD45RA-negative memory subsets. This clone has only one observation. Its target is not known. The sample holds other DNA sequences that translate to the same CDR3. The germline V gene has CDR1 SQVTM and CDR2 ANQGSEA. The CDR3 loop spans 12 amino acids. The trim removed 3 bases at V and 4 bases at J, leaving 1 base unmatched.

Sequencing was performed on naive CD4+ T cells sorted from blood. Documented subset: CD45RA+ positively selected. The clonotype comes from a man younger than 45 in good health. The J gene is TRBJ2-3, the V gene TRBV29-1; 7 bases fit TRBD2. In DNA, the CDR3 is TGCAGCGTTGAGGCGGGAGCAGATACGCAGTATTTT. Translating it yields CSVEAGADTQYF.